The 23 T cell receptor beta chains below come from one sample, sequenced in a study of shared clonotypes between healthy human individuals. Generated by immunoSEQ multiplex PCR, the TCRdb table keeps only in-frame clones and is missing some. The sample yields around 600,000 clones, around 95% seen once. Cells designated naive CD8 were CD45RO-negative and were positively selected for CCR7, with terminally differentiated effector memory CD45RA+ cells excluded. The source material was naive CD8+ T cells sorted from blood. These receptors were taken from a woman aged 25 to 39 in good health.

The chain employs TRBV27 and TRBJ2-1; D is possibly TRBD1 (6 bases). The germline V gene encodes CDR1 MNHEY and CDR2 SMNVEV (reference sequence). This CDR3 is 13 amino acids long. Trimming took 5 bases from V and 2 from J, leaving 7 bases between them. The chain's CDR3 is CASSNRAYNEQFF. The CDR3, as DNA: TGTGCCAGCAGTAACAGGGCCTACAATGAGCAGTTCTTC.

The J gene is TRBJ2-1, the V gene TRBV7-9; tentatively, D is TRBD2 (6 bases). Germline loops: CDR1 SEHNR, CDR2 FQNEAQ (reference sequence). The CDR3 runs to 12 residues. Trimming pared 8 bases from V and 3 bases from J, leaving 8 bases between. This chain's CDR3 is CASSGDYNEQFF. CDR3 nucleotides: TGTGCCAGCTCGGGAGACTACAATGAGCAGTTCTTC.

The chain combines TRBV11-2 with TRBJ2-7; perhaps TRBD2 as D (6 bases). Germline CDR1 is SGHAT and CDR2 is FQNNGV. Trimming shortened V by 0 bases and J by 5 bases, and 14 bases separated the two germline ends. The CDR3 totals 15 residues. CDR3 protein: CASSLDRLALDEQYF. The CDR3 DNA is TGTGCCAGCAGCTTAGATCGGCTAGCGTTGGACGAGCAGTACTTC.

V and J are TRBV28 and TRBJ1-5, with D possibly TRBD1 on 5 matching bases. The ends were cut back, 8 bases at V and 7 bases at J, with 24 bases in the middle. Looked up from germline, CDR1 is MDHEN and CDR2 is SYDVKM. This CDR3 region has 16 residues. The CDR3 nucleotides are TGTGCCAGCCGATTAGTATCAGGGTTCGGTTGGCAGCCCCAGCATTTT. Translation gives CASRLVSGFGWQPQHF.

The J gene is TRBJ2-7, the V gene TRBV5-6; 9 bases are shared with TRBD2. V gave up 4 bases and J gave up 6 bases; unmatched junction bases: 14. Germline CDR1 SGHDT, CDR2 YYEEEE. The CDR3 covers 16 residues. This CDR3 is CASSHVWREGRSEQYF. The CDR3 DNA reads as TGTGCCAGCAGCCATGTTTGGCGGGAGGGCCGGTCCGAGCAGTACTTC. The complete variable domain, with remaining parts taken from reference TRBV5-6 and TRBJ2-7, reads DAGVTQSPTHLIKTRGQQVTLRCSPKSGHDTVSWYQQALGQGPQFIFQYYEEEERQRGNFPDRFSGHQFPNYSSELNVNALLLGDSALYLCASSHVWREGRSEQYFGPGTRLTVT.

The rearrangement links TRBV21-1 to TRBJ2-2; TRBD2, the D gene given by the table, was not confirmed from the DNA. TRBV21-1 is a pseudogene. The CDR3 length is 17 residues. The CDR3, as DNA: TGTGCCAGCAGCAAAGCTCGTGGCGCGGGGAACACCGGGGAGCTGTTTTTT. Translating it yields CASSKARGAGNTGELFF.

The J gene is TRBJ2-1, the V gene TRBV5-4; D possibly corresponds to TRBD2 (6 bases). Trimming shortened V by 5 bases and J by 11 bases, and 29 bases separated the two germline ends. CDR1 is SGHNT, CDR2 YYREEE, per germline (reference sequence). This CDR3 is 17 amino acids long. CDR3 sequence: CASSFGTSYSLAPKQFF. The DNA of the CDR3 is TGTGCCAGCAGTTTCGGGACTTCTTACAGCTTGGCCCCCAAGCAGTTCTTC.

The chain carries TRBV2 and TRBJ2-2; 9 bases line up with TRBD2. The germline V gene encodes CDR1 SNHLY and CDR2 FYNNEI. The CDR3 is 15 amino acids. V gave up 7 bases and J gave up 0 bases; unmatched junction bases: 3. CDR3: CASTRLAANTGELFF. The CDR3 region has the DNA TGTGCCAGCACACGACTAGCGGCGAACACCGGGGAGCTGTTTTTT.

J is TRBJ2-2 and V is TRBV28; TRBD1 is a possible D gene (5 bases). Germline V gives CDR1 MDHEN, CDR2 SYDVKM. V was trimmed by 5 bases and J by 7 bases, leaving 14 bases between them. This CDR3 has 14 amino acids. The CDR3 DNA follows: TGTGCCAGCAGTCCCACCCAGGGTGGCGGGGAGCTGTTTTTT. The encoded protein is CASSPTQGGGELFF.

The chain recombines TRBV15 with TRBJ1-4; the match to TRBD1 covers 11 bases. Germline V lookup: CDR1 LNHNV, CDR2 YYDKDF (reference sequence). J gave up 0 bases and V 5 bases, and 8 bases lay outside the gene matches. There are 18 residues in the CDR3. This chain's CDR3 is CATSPGTGGIATNEKLFF. The CDR3 region has the DNA TGTGCCACCAGCCCAGGGACAGGGGGGATTGCAACTAATGAAAAACTGTTTTTT.

The chain links TRBV5-1 to TRBJ2-2; tentative D call: TRBD2 (5 bases). Germline lookup yields CDR1 SGHRS and CDR2 YFSETQ. The length of the CDR3 is 13 residues. V was trimmed by 0 bases and J by 7 bases, leaving 7 bases between them. The CDR3 region has the DNA TGCGCCAGCAGCTTGGGGAGGATCGGGGAGCTGTTTTTT. Translation: CASSLGRIGELFF. Looking up the rest from reference TRBV5-1 and TRBJ2-2 gives the full variable domain: KAGVTQTPRYLIKTRGQQVTLSCSPISGHRSVSWYQQTPGQGLQFLFEYFSETQRNKGNFPGRFSGRQFSNSRSEMNVSTLELGDSALYLCASSLGRIGELFFGEGSRLTVL.

The chain combines TRBV7-3 with TRBJ2-3; D unclear. V lost 2 bases to trimming and J lost 0 bases, with 9 bases between them. CDR1 and CDR2 (germline): SGHTA, FQGTGA. The CDR3 is 15 amino acids. The CDR3 DNA follows: TGTGCCAGCAGCTTAGGGTTGACGAGCACAGATACGCAGTATTTT. Protein product: CASSLGLTSTDTQYF.

The rearrangement joins TRBV7-9 to TRBJ2-2; TRBD2 aligns across 13 bases. Trimming removed 6 bases from V and 4 bases from J; junction bases left unmatched: 5. CDR1 and CDR2 (germline): SEHNR, FQNEAQ (reference sequence). The CDR3 is 16 amino acids. The CDR3 is CASSGGLAGATGELFF. The CDR3 coding sequence is TGTGCCAGCAGTGGAGGACTAGCGGGAGCCACCGGGGAGCTGTTTTTT.

CDR3 nucleotide sequence: TGTGCCAGCAGTTTCCACCCCGGGACTAGCGGGAGATTCTACGAGCAGTACTTC. It codes for CASSFHPGTSGRFYEQYF. The rearrangement joins TRBV27 to TRBJ2-7; 14 bases align to TRBD2. Germline CDR1 and CDR2: MNHEY and SMNVEV (reference sequence). The CDR3 runs to 18 residues. Germline trimming cut 3 bases from V and 3 bases from J; bases unmatched to any gene: 10.

This clone has only one observation. CDR3 coding DNA: TGTGCCAGCACAGGGAGTTGGGGTCCAGCGACGACAGATACGCAGTATTTT. Its translation: CASTGSWGPATTDTQYF. V and J are TRBV7-9 and TRBJ2-3; perhaps D is TRBD1 or TRBD2 (5 bases each). V was shortened by 7 bases and J by 3 bases, with 23 bases between the two germline ends. Germline values: CDR1 SEHNR, CDR2 FQNEAQ (reference sequence). The CDR3 runs to 17 residues.

This rearrangement joins TRBV6-1 to TRBJ1-2; D might be TRBD1 (5 bases). Germline lookup yields CDR1 MNHNS and CDR2 SASEGT. V lost 6 bases to trimming and J lost 4 bases, with 18 bases between them. The CDR3 totals 15 residues. The CDR3 loop is CASRGTLRGFYGYTF. The CDR3 DNA reads as TGTGCCAGCAGGGGGACCTTAAGGGGTTTCTATGGCTACACCTTC.

The chain is built from TRBV27 and TRBJ2-2; maybe TRBD1 (6 bases). V dropped 8 bases and J dropped 5 bases, with 9 bases sitting between them. The CDR3 covers 12 residues. In germline, CDR1 is MNHEY, CDR2 SMNVEV (reference sequence). The CDR3 region has the DNA TGTGCCAGCGGGGGCTATACCGGGGAGCTGTTTTTT. This sequence encodes CASGGYTGELFF.

The chain is built from TRBV4-2 and TRBJ1-1; D not resolved. Germline V lookup: CDR1 LGHNA, CDR2 YNFKEQ. The germline V and J ends were trimmed by 2 bases and 1 base, with 8 bases remaining between them. There are 14 residues in the CDR3. CDR3 protein: CASSQKDGNTEAFF. The DNA of the CDR3 is TGTGCCAGCAGCCAAAAGGACGGGAACACTGAAGCTTTCTTT.

The chain carries TRBV29-1 and TRBJ2-7, with D possibly being TRBD1 or TRBD2 (5 bases each). CDR1 and CDR2 from the germline V gene are SQVTM and ANQGSEA. Trimming removed 6 bases at V and 0 bases at J, with 21 bases between. This CDR3 spans 16 amino acids. DNA for the CDR3: TGCAGCGTCACAAATCCACTGGGGGACGCCTCCTACGAGCAGTACTTC. As protein: CSVTNPLGDASYEQYF.

This sequence joins TRBV30 and TRBJ2-5, with 11 bases identical to TRBD2. The J call may be faulty, since TRBJ2-7 better matches the DNA end. The CDR3 length is 15 residues. Per germline, CDR1 GTSNPN and CDR2 SVGIG (reference sequence). CDR3 sequence (DNA): TGTGCCTGGAGTCTACCGGGACTAGCGGCTTACGAGCAGTACTTC. This codes for CAWSLPGLAAYEQYF.

The chain uses TRBV5-4 and TRBJ1-2; D perhaps matches TRBD1 (5 bases). V was trimmed by 0 bases and J by 6 bases, leaving 15 bases between them. Germline V lookup: CDR1 SGHNT, CDR2 YYREEE (reference sequence). CDR3 length equals 15 residues. Here the CDR3 reads CASSLVGGLVHGYTF. The CDR3, as DNA: TGTGCCAGCAGCTTGGTGGGGGGATTGGTACATGGCTACACCTTC.

This sequence joins TRBV6-6 and TRBJ1-3; weak D call: TRBD1 (5 bases). Trimming shortened V by 6 bases and J by 1 base, and 10 bases separated the two germline ends. CDR3 length: 14 residues. The germline V gene encodes CDR1 MNHNY and CDR2 SVGAGI (reference sequence). The CDR3 coding sequence is TGTGCCAGCAGGCCTCAGGGTTCTGGAAACACCATATATTTT. Amino acids: CASRPQGSGNTIYF.

V is TRBV27 and J is TRBJ1-2, with TRBD1 identical over 9 bases. Germline loops: CDR1 MNHEY, CDR2 SMNVEV (reference sequence). The CDR3 consists of 14 residues. J was trimmed by 8 bases and V by 8 bases; bases with no gene match: 12. CDR3 sequence reads: CASGHKGQGAGYTF. CDR3 DNA: TGTGCCAGCGGCCACAAGGGACAGGGAGCAGGCTACACCTTC.